Presented here are 32 T cell receptor beta chains from one specimen sequenced in a study of control samples from healthy donors and cancer patients (dated by TCRdb to 2020 to 2021). The library came from the immunoSEQ multiplex PCR assay. In its TCRdb copy, this immuneACCESS table keeps in-frame sequences only and misses some clones. Where compared with another copy, unresolved V genes explain less than half of these, and the others have no known cause. For this sample the table gives about 410,000 clones, of which approximately 92% were detected only once. Just under 6.5% of the sample goes to the ten largest clones. The sample taken for sequencing was PBMCs. Receptors were obtained from a man aged 40-49 years with head and neck cancer.

This chain uses TRBV10-2 with TRBJ2-7, with a weak D call TRBD2 (5 bases). The length of the CDR3 is 13 residues. Looked up from germline, CDR1 is WSHSY and CDR2 is SAAADI. The V end lost 3 bases, the J end lost 9 bases, and 15 bases lay between the germline ends. The CDR3 here is CASSDPSKRRQYF. CDR3 DNA: TGCGCCAGCAGTGATCCCTCCAAGCGGAGGCAGTACTTC.

The chain employs TRBV11-2 and TRBJ2-1; a weak D match, TRBD2 (6 bases). CDR1 and CDR2 from the germline V gene are SGHAT and FQNNGV. The V end lost 1 base, the J end lost 6 bases, and 10 bases lay between the germline ends. This CDR3 has 14 residues. The CDR3 reads CASSLAGGSNEQFF. CDR3 coding DNA: TGTGCCAGCAGCTTAGCAGGAGGGAGCAATGAGCAGTTCTTC.

This clone was picked up one time. V is TRBV12-3 or TRBV12-4 and J is TRBJ1-5, with D hard to call. This CDR3 is 13 amino acids long. V shed 10 bases and J shed 1 base, with 11 bases lying between them. CDR3 DNA: TGTGCCACGACGATCGAAAGCAATCAGCCCCAGCATTTT. It is translated as CATTIESNQPQHF.

The chain has TRBV19 and TRBJ1-2, with D perhaps matching TRBD1 (5 bases). The CDR3 has 13 amino acids. The germline gives CDR1 LNHDA, CDR2 SQIVND (reference sequence). The V gene lost 0 bases and the J gene lost 8 bases, with 10 bases spanning the gap. In DNA form, the CDR3 reads TGTGCCAGTAGTATAGAGGGGCCCGGCGGCTACACCTTC. It encodes CASSIEGPGGYTF.

This sequence joins TRBV6-5 and TRBJ2-4, with 10 bases aligning to TRBD1. CDR1 MNHEY and CDR2 SVGAGI come from the germline V gene. This CDR3 has 13 amino acids. V shed 10 bases and J 6 bases; nucleotides not matched to a gene: 6. DNA for the CDR3: TGTGCCACCGCGACAGGGGGCGGAAACATTCAGTACTTC. It codes for CATATGGGNIQYF.

The chain employs TRBV9 and TRBJ1-1; 7 bases are shared with TRBD1. The junction had 5 bases not matched to a gene; V was cut back by 0 bases and J by 3 bases. Germline CDR1 and CDR2: SGDLS and YYNGEE. The CDR3 totals 15 residues. The DNA of the CDR3 is TGTGCCAGCAGCGTAGGGGACAGTAGTGACACTGAAGCTTTCTTT. It codes for CASSVGDSSDTEAFF.

The V and J genes are TRBV3-1 (or the pseudogene TRBV3-2) and TRBJ2-5; D possibly matches TRBD1 or TRBD2 (5 bases each). The ends were cut back, 0 bases at V and 12 bases at J, with 11 bases in the middle. CDR1 is LGHDT and CDR2 is YNNKEL in the germline V gene (reference sequence). This CDR3 contains 12 residues. CDR3 coding DNA: TGTGCCAGCAGCCAAGATGAGGGCAGGGAGTACTTC. It codes for CASSQDEGREYF.

As concerns this clone: Other DNA sequences of this sample code for an identical CDR3. The rearrangement joins TRBV29-1 to TRBJ2-7; no clear D gene. This CDR3 spans 12 amino acids. Germline lookup yields CDR1 SQVTM and CDR2 ANQGSEA. Deletions cut 4 bases from V and 0 bases from J, with 7 bases between. The CDR3 region is CSVGRNSYEQYF. For the CDR3, the DNA is TGCAGCGTTGGCAGAAACTCCTACGAGCAGTACTTC.

The V gene is TRBV19, the J gene TRBJ1-5; no reliable D call. This CDR3 is built from 14 residues. V lost 9 bases to trimming and J lost 0 bases, with 12 bases between them. Per germline, CDR1 LNHDA and CDR2 SQIVND (reference sequence). The DNA of the CDR3 is TGTGCCAGCGAAACGGCAAATAGCAATCAGCCCCAGCATTTT. Translation: CASETANSNQPQHF.

The gene calls are TRBV9 and TRBJ1-4; the match to TRBD1 covers 11 bases. The CDR3 is made up of 16 amino acids. The germline gives CDR1 SGDLS, CDR2 YYNGEE. Trimming cost V 1 base and J 5 bases; bases outside gene matches: 4. In DNA, the CDR3 is TGTGCCAGCAGCGTACGGACAGGGGGCGCGAATGAAAAACTGTTTTTT. Protein sequence: CASSVRTGGANEKLFF.

As to this clone: It is likely a read error, because the conserved phenylalanine at the end of the CDR3 is missing. No DNA is shown, since the ends of the CDR3 on it are uncertain; the CDR3 is the one TCRdb lists. V and J are TRBV6-5 and TRBJ1-2; the DNA was not compared with TRBD1, the D call given in the table. Germline V CDR1 and CDR2: MNHEY, SVGAGI. From its first to its last residue, the CDR3 has 14 amino acids. CDR3 amino acids: CASSQQGTSGPWGI.

Written as DNA, the CDR3 is TGTGCCAGCAGCCTAGCTTCTGTGGGGTCTAGCGGGGCCTACGAGCAGTACTTC. It yields the protein CASSLASVGSSGAYEQYF. The chain carries TRBV3-1 (or the pseudogene TRBV3-2) and TRBJ2-7, with 9 bases fitting TRBD2. The CDR3 sequence is 18 residues long. The V and J ends lost 4 bases and 2 bases, in that order; junction bases with no gene match: 15. Germline values: CDR1 LGHDT, CDR2 YNNKEL (reference sequence).

The rearrangement joins TRBV27 to TRBJ1-3, with 7 bases matching TRBD1. Germline V gene sequence: CDR1 MNHEY, CDR2 SMNVEV (reference sequence). Trimming at V came to 0 bases and at J to 9 bases, leaving 11 bases not matched to a gene. CDR3 length equals 16 residues. The CDR3 nucleotides read TGTGCCAGCAGTTTATCGGGAGGGGGCGTTGGATCCACCATATATTTT. Translating it yields CASSLSGGGVGSTIYF.

This clone was detected only a few times. The V call is TRBV25-1, the J call TRBJ2-1; 11 bases line up with TRBD2. The CDR3 length is 14 residues. The V and J ends lost 6 bases and 4 bases, in that order; junction bases with no gene match: 2. Germline CDR1 reads MGHDK; CDR2 reads SYGVNS. DNA for the CDR3: TGTGCCAGCAGGCTAGCGGGGGGTTACAATGAGCAGTTCTTC. Translation: CASRLAGGYNEQFF.

This sequence joins TRBV9 and TRBJ2-1; no clear D gene. This CDR3 contains 16 residues. The ends were cut back, 4 bases at V and 2 bases at J, with 16 bases in the middle. Germline V lookup: CDR1 SGDLS, CDR2 YYNGEE. CDR3 nucleotide sequence: TGTGCCAGCAGCCCCCCGTCCTGGTACGCCTACAATGAGCAGTTCTTC. Its protein product is CASSPPSWYAYNEQFF.

Of note for this clone: Other nucleotide sequences in the sample specify the same CDR3. The chain employs TRBV27 and TRBJ1-1; unclear D gene. Germline V gene data show CDR1 as MNHEY and CDR2 as SMNVEV (reference sequence). V was shortened by 6 bases and J by 4 bases, with 9 bases between the two germline ends. This CDR3 comprises 12 residues. The DNA for the CDR3 is TGTGCCAGCAGCAGAGGAGGCACTGAAGCTTTCTTT. This translates into CASSRGGTEAFF.

The chain carries TRBV28 and TRBJ1-6; TRBD1 agrees at 10 bases. The CDR3 spans 16 residues. The V gene end was trimmed by 2 bases and the J gene end by 7 bases; junction bases not matched to a gene: 5. Germline CDR1 MDHEN, CDR2 SYDVKM. Written as DNA, the CDR3 is TGTGCCAGCAGTTTAGGTGGGACAGGGGCGAATTCACCCCTCCACTTT. Its protein product is CASSLGGTGANSPLHF.

The V and J genes are TRBV10-2 and TRBJ2-2; the match to TRBD2 covers 7 bases. The length of the CDR3 is 13 residues. Germline CDR1 and CDR2: WSHSY and SAAADI. V gave up 4 bases and J gave up 4 bases; unmatched junction bases: 0. This CDR3 is CASSGTSTGELFF. DNA for the CDR3: TGCGCCAGCAGTGGGACTAGCACCGGGGAGCTGTTTTTT.

V usage is TRBV20-1 and J usage is TRBJ1-5, with D tentatively TRBD1 (6 bases). V lost 3 bases and J lost 1, with 19 bases in between. Germline assignment: CDR1 DFQATT and CDR2 SNEGSKA (reference sequence). The length of the CDR3 is 17 residues. The CDR3 nucleotides read TGCAGTGCTAGTCTCGCAGGGGCACCTTTAAGCAATCAGCCCCAGCATTTT. Protein sequence: CSASLAGAPLSNQPQHF.

The chain links TRBV24-1 to TRBJ1-5; TRBD1 matches at 7 bases. The CDR3 is 15 amino acids. Germline-derived CDR1 and CDR2 are KGHDR and SFDVKD. After removal of 3 bases from V and 4 bases from J, the junction contained 5 bases not matched to a gene. CDR3 coding DNA: TGTGCCACCAGTGATCCAGGGGGTGGAAATCAGCCCCAGCATTTT. It yields the protein CATSDPGGGNQPQHF.

The rearrangement joins TRBV30 to TRBJ2-2, with TRBD2 as a possible D gene (7 bases). V lost 2 bases, J lost 4 bases, and 11 bases lay in between. Germline values: CDR1 GTSNPN, CDR2 SVGIG (reference sequence). The CDR3 totals 14 residues. CDR3 residues: CAWSPGGPTGELFF. The DNA of the CDR3 is TGTGCCTGGAGTCCCGGGGGGCCCACCGGGGAGCTGTTTTTT.

This clone was counted only a few times. V is TRBV27 and J is TRBJ1-5; D is possibly TRBD1 (5 bases). Germline assignment: CDR1 MNHEY and CDR2 SMNVEV (reference sequence). CDR3 size: 14 residues. The ends were cut back, 6 bases at V and 3 bases at J, with 12 bases in the middle. This CDR3 is CASSRQGDNQPQHF. The CDR3 DNA reads TGTGCCAGCAGCCGCCAAGGGGACAATCAGCCCCAGCATTTT.

This clone was detected only once. V and J are TRBV5-1 and TRBJ1-1; D possibly corresponds to TRBD1 (5 bases). The germline CDR1 and CDR2 sequences are SGHRS and YFSETQ. CDR3 size: 14 residues. The germline V and J ends were trimmed by 5 bases and 2 bases, with 13 bases remaining between them. CDR3 nucleotide sequence: TGCGCCAGCAGTTCCGGGACCTCTAACACTGAAGCTTTCTTT. Translation: CASSSGTSNTEAFF.

This chain links TRBV6-2 or TRBV6-3 with TRBJ1-2; a possible D gene is TRBD1 (5 bases). Germline CDR1 reads MNHEY; CDR2 reads SVGEGT. V was pared by 5 bases and J by 2 bases, with 15 bases between. CDR3 size: 15 residues. The CDR3 DNA follows: TGTGCCAGCAGTAACACCCAACAGGAAAACTATGGCTACACCTTC. This sequence encodes CASSNTQQENYGYTF.

This sequence joins TRBV11-2 and TRBJ2-5; D is ambiguous. The CDR3 is made up of 12 amino acids. The ends were cut back, 1 base at V and 5 bases at J, with 5 bases in the middle. Germline V gene data show CDR1 as SGHAT and CDR2 as FQNNGV. In nucleotides, the CDR3 is TGTGCCAGCAGCTTAGTGGGTGAGACCCAGTACTTC. Its translation is CASSLVGETQYF.

The J gene is TRBJ2-3, the V gene TRBV5-1; D uncertain. The V end lost 6 bases, the J end lost 1 base, and 12 bases lay between the germline ends. The germline gives CDR1 SGHRS, CDR2 YFSETQ. CDR3 length: 14 residues. This CDR3 is CASNPPRGTDTQYF. The CDR3 nucleotides read TGCGCCAGCAACCCCCCACGTGGCACAGATACGCAGTATTTT.

Written as DNA, the CDR3 is TGCGCCAGCAGCTGGGAAGGAAGGGTAACGAACACTGAAGCTTTCTTT. Translated, it gives CASSWEGRVTNTEAFF. The gene calls are TRBV5-1 and TRBJ1-1; no definite D call. This CDR3 spans 16 amino acids. Trimming took 3 bases from V and 1 from J, leaving 16 bases between them. In germline, CDR1 is SGHRS, CDR2 YFSETQ. The whole variable domain, remainder taken from reference TRBV5-1 and TRBJ1-1, is KAGVTQTPRYLIKTRGQQVTLSCSPISGHRSVSWYQQTPGQGLQFLFEYFSETQRNKGNFPGRFSGRQFSNSRSEMNVSTLELGDSALYLCASSWEGRVTNTEAFFGQGTRLTVV.

CDR3: CASSQGIARPLHF. The CDR3 DNA reads TGCGCCAGCAGCCAGGGCATTGCGCGGCCCCTCCACTTT. The V call is TRBV4-1, the J call TRBJ1-6; D ambiguous. Deletions cut 3 bases from V and 13 bases from J, with 13 bases between. The CDR3 length is 13 residues. Germline V gene sequence: CDR1 MGHRA, CDR2 YSYEKL.

The chain couples TRBV7-8 to TRBJ2-5, with D perhaps given as TRBD1 or TRBD2 (5 bases each). The V end was cut by 6 bases, the J end by 5 bases, with 16 bases between. From germline, CDR1 is SGHVS and CDR2 FQNEAQ. The CDR3 loop spans 14 amino acids. CDR3 region: CASSSRDPGETQYF. The DNA of the CDR3 is TGTGCCAGCAGTTCCCGGGACCCTGGGGAGACCCAGTACTTC.

This rearrangement joins TRBV7-9 to TRBJ1-1; 9 bases are a match to TRBD1. J was trimmed by 5 bases and V by 2 bases; bases with no gene match: 9. Germline CDR1 and CDR2: SEHNR and FQNEAQ (reference sequence). The CDR3 spans 16 residues. CDR3 sequence reads: CASSLMPGQGGTEAFF. CDR3 nucleotide sequence: TGTGCCAGCAGCTTAATGCCGGGACAGGGTGGGACTGAAGCTTTCTTT. Full variable domain (outside the CDR3, taken from reference TRBV7-9 and TRBJ1-1): DTGVSQNPRHKITKRGQNVTFRCDPISEHNRLYWYRQTLGQGPEFLTYFQNEAQLEKSRLLSDRFSAERPKGSFSTLEIQRTEQGDSAMYLCASSLMPGQGGTEAFFGQGTRLTVV.

The rearrangement links TRBV5-1 to TRBJ2-7, with 8 bases aligning to TRBD2. Germline V lookup: CDR1 SGHRS, CDR2 YFSETQ. V dropped 5 bases and J dropped 0; count of bases not matched to a gene: 7. The length of the CDR3 is 15 residues. This CDR3 is CASSHIAGSSYEQYF. The CDR3 DNA reads TGCGCCAGCAGTCATATAGCGGGAAGCTCCTACGAGCAGTACTTC. The whole variable domain, remainder taken from reference TRBV5-1 and TRBJ2-7, is KAGVTQTPRYLIKTRGQQVTLSCSPISGHRSVSWYQQTPGQGLQFLFEYFSETQRNKGNFPGRFSGRQFSNSRSEMNVSTLELGDSALYLCASSHIAGSSYEQYFGPGTRLTVT.

V gene TRBV14 combines with J gene TRBJ1-2; tentatively, D is TRBD1 (5 bases). The CDR3 covers 12 residues. The ends were cut back, 5 bases at V and 7 bases at J, with 11 bases in the middle. CDR1 is SGHDN, CDR2 FVKESK, per germline. The CDR3 DNA reads as TGTGCCAGCAGCATCGCGGGGGTTGGCTACACCTTC. The encoded protein is CASSIAGVGYTF.